The TCR beta chain under discussion was sequenced for a study of blood T cells in healthy people across ages. General study findings and limits: Per million T cells, the diversity of TCR beta decreased roughly linearly as age advanced.

About this clonotype itself: Its antigen is not known.

The CDR3 is 16 amino acids. Per the germline V gene, CDR1 is SGHTA and CDR2 is FQGNSA. V lost 1 base and J lost 6; bases outside the gene matches: 4. Combining a sample-barcoded 5' primer with a J-beta primer mix, a second PCR ran for about 6 to 11 cycles. Using its own MiXCR run on the 5' RACE reads, TCRdb lists one record per CDR3 protein. Found here are about 1,800,000 distinct CDR3 sequences, 28% of them singletons; the top ten hold roughly 8%. The sample comprised blood. The chain couples TRBV7-2 to TRBJ2-2; 11 positions match TRBD1. This receptor was taken from a woman under 40 in good health. The CDR3 DNA is TGTGCCAGCAGCTTAGTTGGACAGGGGGCTGCCGGGGAGCTGTTTTTT. It is translated as CASSLVGQGAAGELFF.